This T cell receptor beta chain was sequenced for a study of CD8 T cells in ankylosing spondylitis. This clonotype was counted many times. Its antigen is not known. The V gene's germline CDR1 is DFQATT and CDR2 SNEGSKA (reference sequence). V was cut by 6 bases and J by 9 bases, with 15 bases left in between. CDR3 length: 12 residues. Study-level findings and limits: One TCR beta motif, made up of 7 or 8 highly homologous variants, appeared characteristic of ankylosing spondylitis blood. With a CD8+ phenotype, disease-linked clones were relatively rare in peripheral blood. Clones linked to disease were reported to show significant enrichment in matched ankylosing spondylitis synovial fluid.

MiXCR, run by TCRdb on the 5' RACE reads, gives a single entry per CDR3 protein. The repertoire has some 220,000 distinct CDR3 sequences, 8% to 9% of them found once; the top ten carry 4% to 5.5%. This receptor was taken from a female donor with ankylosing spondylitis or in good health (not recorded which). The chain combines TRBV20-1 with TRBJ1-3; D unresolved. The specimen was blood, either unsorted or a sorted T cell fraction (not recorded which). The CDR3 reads CSAQKERGTIYF. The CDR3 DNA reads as TGCAGTGCCCAAAAGGAGCGTGGCACCATATATTTT.